The 30 T cell receptor beta chains presented below share a single source sample, sequenced in a study of metastatic and nonmetastatic thyroid tumors. Until they underwent thyroid surgery, no patient had received any treatment. Via MiXCR, TCRdb re-called the PCR reads. The sample has 55,000 to 75,000 clones, 18% seen once. Sample: blood. These receptors were taken from a female donor with papillary thyroid cancer or a benign thyroid nodule (not recorded which). Some clones in this sample may be carry-over from other donors' samples.

This clone was counted at least ten times. The chain couples TRBV14 to TRBJ2-5; TRBD1 matches 11 bases. The junction had 15 bases not matched to a gene; V was cut back by 4 bases and J by 5 bases. CDR3 length: 18 residues. Germline V gene lookup returns CDR1 SGHDN and CDR2 FVKESK. The DNA for the CDR3 is TGTGCCAGCAGCCTAACCCTCCGGGACAGGGGGTTTGTGGAGACCCAGTACTTC. This encodes CASSLTLRDRGFVETQYF.

This clone was seen ten or more times. The CDR3 loop reads CASRQKVGLATGELFF. As DNA, the CDR3 is TGTGCCAGCAGACAGAAGGTTGGACTAGCAACCGGGGAGCTGTTTTTT. The rearrangement joins TRBV2 to TRBJ2-2, with 8 bases identical to TRBD2. Looked up from germline, CDR1 is SNHLY and CDR2 is FYNNEI. V was pared by 6 bases and J by 5 bases, with 11 bases of the junction left unmatched. The CDR3 runs 16 residues.

This clone was seen repeatedly, ten times or more. The V call is TRBV20-1, the J call TRBJ1-2, with D possibly TRBD1 on 5 matching bases. The CDR3 extends over 13 amino acids. V lost 0 bases and J lost 5, with 10 bases in between. Germline CDR1 reads DFQATT; CDR2 reads SNEGSKA (reference sequence). In DNA, the CDR3 is TGCAGTGCTAGAGAGGGGGGGATGTATGGCTACACCTTC. It is translated as CSAREGGMYGYTF.

This clone came up many times. This chain links TRBV2 with TRBJ1-3; D remains ambiguous. The germline gives CDR1 SNHLY, CDR2 FYNNEI. This CDR3 spans 12 amino acids. Trimming removed 11 bases at V and 4 bases at J, with 12 bases between. DNA for the CDR3: TGTGCCGGCAATACGGGGGGAAACACCATATATTTT. It codes for CAGNTGGNTIYF.

This clone came up many times. The gene calls are TRBV19 and TRBJ1-1; weak D call: TRBD1 (5 bases). Germline V gene data show CDR1 as LNHDA and CDR2 as SQIVND (reference sequence). V gave up 6 bases and J gave up 4 bases, with 18 bases separating them. The CDR3 covers 15 residues. The CDR3 reads CASREDTNSVTEAFF. The CDR3 region has the DNA TGTGCCAGTAGAGAGGACACGAATTCGGTCACTGAAGCTTTCTTT.

The sample holds many counts of this clone. The J gene is TRBJ2-3, the V gene TRBV20-1, with 9 bases identical to TRBD2. Trimming cost V 6 bases and J 0 bases; bases outside gene matches: 4. Looked up from germline, CDR1 is DFQATT and CDR2 is SNEGSKA (reference sequence). The CDR3 is made up of 14 amino acids. CDR3 sequence: CSAIAGASTDTQYF. The CDR3, as DNA: TGCAGTGCAATAGCGGGGGCTAGCACAGATACGCAGTATTTT.

This clone was observed many times. The rearrangement uses TRBV28 and TRBJ2-1, with D uncertain. The germline gives CDR1 MDHEN, CDR2 SYDVKM. CDR3 length equals 12 residues. The ends were cut back, 5 bases at V and 6 bases at J, with 8 bases in the middle. CDR3 nucleotides: TGTGCCAGCAGTACTGGGGTCAATGAGCAGTTCTTC. This translates into CASSTGVNEQFF. The full variable domain, rest sourced from reference TRBV28 and TRBJ2-1, is DVKVTQSSRYLVKRTGEKVFLECVQDMDHENMFWYRQDPGLGLRLIYFSYDVKMKEKGDIPEGYSVSREKKERFSLILESASTNQTSMYLCASSTGVNEQFFGPGTRLTVL.

This clone was seen ten or more times. The chain links TRBV5-1 to TRBJ1-1; D may be TRBD1 (6 bases). CDR1 and CDR2 from the germline V gene are SGHRS and YFSETQ. There are 17 residues in the CDR3. Trimming cost V 4 bases and J 3 bases, with 22 bases left between them. The CDR3 reads CASSPNPAQGWDTEAFF. The CDR3, as DNA: TGCGCCAGCAGCCCCAACCCCGCACAGGGTTGGGACACTGAAGCTTTCTTT.

The gene calls are TRBV6-1 and TRBJ2-5; D is perhaps TRBD2 (6 bases). V was trimmed by 3 bases and J by 2 bases, leaving 10 bases between them. CDR3 size: 14 residues. Germline CDR1 MNHNS, CDR2 SASEGT. The CDR3 DNA reads TGTGCCAGCAGTGAGCTCCGGGGGCAAGAGACCCAGTACTTC. Its protein is CASSELRGQETQYF.

This clone showed up many times. In the same sample, other DNA sequences code for this CDR3. V is TRBV6-5 and J is TRBJ1-2, with D unclear. Per the germline V gene, CDR1 is MNHEY and CDR2 is SVGAGI. V shed 2 bases and J shed 3 bases, with 7 bases lying between them. The CDR3 extends over 13 amino acids. CDR3 sequence (DNA): TGTGCCAGCAGTTACCAAGGAGACTATGGCTACACCTTC. Translation gives CASSYQGDYGYTF.

Regarding this clone: In the same sample, other DNA sequences code for this CDR3. This chain joins TRBV5-1 and TRBJ2-4, with D maybe TRBD1 (5 bases). Germline CDR1 SGHRS, CDR2 YFSETQ. This CDR3 has 15 residues. Trimming stripped 0 bases from V and 8 bases from J, with 15 bases between. The CDR3 reads CASSLERGALDIQYF. The CDR3, as DNA: TGCGCCAGCAGCTTGGAGCGTGGGGCTCTGGACATTCAGTACTTC.

This clone was seen ten or more times. This rearrangement joins TRBV6-1 to TRBJ2-7; the D gene is possibly TRBD1 (5 bases). CDR3 length: 12 amino acids. The V end lost 11 bases, the J end lost 0 bases, and 11 bases lay between the germline ends. Germline-derived CDR1 and CDR2 are MNHNS and SASEGT. Here the CDR3 DNA reads TGTGCCGCCCGGACAAGCTCCTACGAGCAGTACTTC. Its protein is CAARTSSYEQYF.

This sequence joins TRBV7-6 and TRBJ2-1; 8 nucleotides match TRBD2. Germline V gene sequence: CDR1 SGHVS, CDR2 FNYEAQ. V was pared by 2 bases and J by 0 bases, with 3 bases of the junction left unmatched. This CDR3 has 16 amino acids. The CDR3 reads CASSLLAGSSYNEQFF. The CDR3 region has the DNA TGTGCCAGCAGCTTATTAGCGGGGAGCTCCTACAATGAGCAGTTCTTC.

This clone was counted only a few times. V gene TRBV27 combines with J gene TRBJ2-7, with D possibly being TRBD1 (5 bases). The V end lost 10 bases, the J end lost 3 bases, and 19 bases lay between the germline ends. CDR1 and CDR2 from the germline V gene are MNHEY and SMNVEV (reference sequence). The CDR3 spans 14 residues. The CDR3, as DNA: TGTGCCACTCGAAGTCGGGCAGGGTTCTACGAGCAGTACTTC. The encoded protein is CATRSRAGFYEQYF.

This clone has ten or more counts. The chain uses TRBV5-1 and TRBJ2-2; D gene uncertain. The CDR3 spans 13 residues. Trimming pared 5 bases from V and 0 bases from J, leaving 5 bases between. Germline CDR1 SGHRS, CDR2 YFSETQ. CDR3 nucleotides: TGCGCCAGCAGTCCCTCGAACACCGGGGAGCTGTTTTTT. Amino acid sequence: CASSPSNTGELFF.

V gene TRBV5-1 combines with J gene TRBJ2-2; 7 bases map to TRBD1. Germline lookup yields CDR1 SGHRS and CDR2 YFSETQ. J gave up 7 bases and V 4 bases, and 10 bases lay outside the gene matches. The CDR3 is 15 residues long. This chain's CDR3 is CASSPPTGADGELFF. DNA for the CDR3: TGCGCCAGCAGCCCCCCCACAGGGGCGGACGGGGAGCTGTTTTTT.

This clone appeared many times. V gene TRBV12-3 or TRBV12-4 combines with J gene TRBJ1-1, with D perhaps matching TRBD1 (5 bases). V was clipped by 5 bases and J by 1 base, with 14 bases between them. This CDR3 has 15 amino acids. This CDR3 reads CASSPYQTGNTEAFF. The CDR3 coding sequence is TGTGCCAGCAGTCCCTACCAAACAGGGAACACTGAAGCTTTCTTT.

The J gene is TRBJ1-2, the V gene TRBV27; TRBD1 is a possible D gene (6 bases). CDR1 is MNHEY and CDR2 is SMNVEV in the germline V gene (reference sequence). The CDR3 has 16 amino acids. Trimming took off 8 bases at V and 3 bases at J, with 22 bases between the two ends. The CDR3 is CASARRWDNLDYGYTF. The CDR3 region has the DNA TGTGCCAGCGCCCGGCGGTGGGACAATTTGGACTATGGCTACACCTTC.

This clone was seen at least ten times. The rearrangement joins TRBV5-1 to TRBJ2-1; 11 nucleotides agree with TRBD2. The CDR3 is made up of 16 amino acids. V lost 3 bases, J lost 7 bases, and 9 bases stayed unmatched. Per germline, CDR1 SGHRS and CDR2 YFSETQ. CDR3 DNA sequence: TGCGCCAGCAGCTCTTATAGCGGGAGGGTAAGGAATGAGCAGTTCTTC. Encoded protein: CASSSYSGRVRNEQFF.

This clone was picked up many times. The chain uses TRBV29-1 and TRBJ2-2; D not certain. From germline, CDR1 is SQVTM and CDR2 ANQGSEA. The V and J ends lost 4 bases and 1 base respectively, with 10 bases between them. CDR3 size: 14 residues. DNA for the CDR3: TGCAGCGTTGTAGGCTATATGAACACCGGGGAGCTGTTTTTT. It encodes CSVVGYMNTGELFF.

V gene TRBV6-1 combines with J gene TRBJ1-2; no reliable D call. Germline V lookup: CDR1 MNHNS, CDR2 SASEGT. Trimming removed 2 bases at V and 2 bases at J, with 6 bases between. The CDR3 contains 13 residues. The CDR3 DNA reads as TGTGCCAGCAGTGAAACGGGGAACTATGGCTACACCTTC. Its protein product is CASSETGNYGYTF.

This chain links TRBV2 with TRBJ1-5, with TRBD1 matching over 7 bases. Trimming removed 4 bases from V and 2 bases from J; junction bases left unmatched: 2. The CDR3 loop spans 14 amino acids. CDR1 and CDR2 from the germline V gene are SNHLY and FYNNEI. This chain's CDR3 is CASSADRGNQPQHF. The CDR3 DNA sequence: TGTGCCAGCAGTGCAGACAGGGGCAATCAGCCCCAGCATTTT. Using reference TRBV2 and TRBJ1-5 for the parts outside the CDR3, the full variable domain is EPEVTQTPSHQVTQMGQEVILRCVPISNHLYFYWYRQILGQKVEFLVSFYNNEISEKSEIFDDQFSVERPDGSNFTLKIRSTKLEDSAMYFCASSADRGNQPQHFGDGTRLSIL.

The genes are TRBV6-1 and TRBJ2-7; TRBD1 matches at 9 bases. The trim removed 5 bases at V and 5 bases at J, leaving 10 bases unmatched. The CDR3 contains 15 residues. Germline loops: CDR1 MNHNS, CDR2 SASEGT. CDR3 amino acids: CASSKPGQGSHEQYF. In DNA form, the CDR3 reads TGTGCCAGCAGTAAACCGGGACAGGGTAGCCACGAGCAGTACTTC.

This clone was recorded at least ten times. The chain is built from TRBV9 and TRBJ2-7, with D unresolved. This CDR3 has 16 residues. The germline V gene encodes CDR1 SGDLS and CDR2 YYNGEE. Trimming left V 0 bases short and J 6 bases short, with 19 bases between. CDR3 protein: CASSVDGRASGFEQYF. The CDR3 DNA reads as TGTGCCAGCAGCGTAGACGGGCGAGCGAGTGGATTCGAGCAGTACTTC.

In its sample, this clone was seen many times. DNA for the CDR3: TGTGCCAGCAGCCAAGACGGAACCTATGGCATGGTAAATGAGCAGTTCTTC. Amino acid sequence: CASSQDGTYGMVNEQFF. The V gene is TRBV4-2, the J gene TRBJ2-1, with D hard to call. The V end lost 0 bases, the J end lost 7 bases, and 19 bases lay between the germline ends. This CDR3 comprises 17 residues. In germline, CDR1 is LGHNA, CDR2 YNFKEQ.

This clone has a count of ten or more. In nucleotides, the CDR3 is TGCGCCAGCAGCCAAAACTTAGTTTACGAGCAGTACTTC. The encoded protein is CASSQNLVYEQYF. The J gene is TRBJ2-7, the V gene TRBV4-1, with D unresolved. The V gene's germline CDR1 is MGHRA and CDR2 YSYEKL. This CDR3 contains 13 residues. V was pared by 2 bases and J by 4 bases, with 9 bases between.

The CDR3 region is CASSRGTSPGELFF. The CDR3 DNA follows: TGTGCCAGCAGCCGGGGGACTAGCCCCGGGGAGCTGTTTTTT. The chain employs TRBV2 and TRBJ2-2, with 9 nucleotides matching TRBD2. Germline CDR1 SNHLY, CDR2 FYNNEI. This CDR3 comprises 14 residues. J gave up 6 bases and V 6 bases, and 5 bases lay outside the gene matches.

The table lists this clone with many counts. The chain has TRBV11-3 and TRBJ1-1, with D possibly TRBD1 on 6 matching bases. V gave up 1 base and J gave up 0 bases, with 9 bases separating them. Germline V gene lookup returns CDR1 SGHNT and CDR2 YENEEA. The CDR3 has 15 residues. The CDR3 protein is CASSLGQVLNTEAFF. The CDR3 nucleotides read TGTGCCAGCAGCTTAGGACAGGTGCTGAACACTGAAGCTTTCTTT.

The gene calls are TRBV10-1 and TRBJ2-1, with 8 bases matching TRBD2. CDR1 is WNHNN, CDR2 SYGVQD, per germline (reference sequence). This CDR3 comprises 15 residues. After removal of 6 bases from V and 2 bases from J, the junction contained 6 bases not matched to a gene. CDR3 coding DNA: TGCGCCAGCAGCCGGGGGGGTAAAACCTACAATGAGCAGTTCTTC. This gives the protein CASSRGGKTYNEQFF.

In this sample, this clone turned up many times. The chain combines TRBV28 with TRBJ1-2; D is unclear. This CDR3 is built from 12 residues. Per germline, CDR1 MDHEN and CDR2 SYDVKM. V shed 2 bases and J shed 5 bases, with 6 bases lying between them. CDR3 amino acids: CASSLRSYGYTF. DNA for the CDR3: TGTGCCAGCAGTTTAAGGAGTTATGGCTACACCTTC.